The clone carrying this T cell receptor (beta chain) has a count of ten or more. Its specificity is unknown. This specimen comes from a study of identical twins. Overall study findings and caveats: Within monozygotic twins, out-of-frame TCR alpha sharing was underestimated by the models. Twin-shared out-of-frame alpha sequences were enriched for low generation probability.

The germline V gene encodes CDR1 SGHRS and CDR2 YFSETQ. This CDR3 comprises 14 residues. V lost 2 bases, J lost 3 bases, and 12 bases lay in between. After template switching added a universal primer site, the resulting cDNA carried unique molecular identifiers. TCRdb processed the 5' RACE reads anew with MiXCR; each CDR3 protein has one entry. Here the sample spans 400,000 to 500,000 distinct CDR3 sequences, about 18% being singletons. The genes are TRBV5-1 and TRBJ2-7; the D is unclear. The sequencing sample was made of naive T cells sorted from blood. This receptor was obtained from a man aged 45-65 years in good health. DNA of the CDR3: TGCGCCAGCAGCTTTGCAGGTGGATTCTACGAGCAGTACTTC. Its protein product is CASSFAGGFYEQYF.